Below are 23 T cell receptor beta chains sequenced from a single sample in a study of T cell responses to AZD1222 COVID-19 vaccine. Sequencing was performed with immunoSEQ multiplex PCR; in TCRdb, only in-frame clones are kept and a portion is missing. The table records some 58,000 clones, 80% of them present only once. The material sequenced was peripheral blood, taken 28 days after the second AZD1222 dose. All receptors derive from an adult who received the AZD1222 COVID-19 vaccine.

This rearrangement joins TRBV24-1 to TRBJ1-2, with no clear D. Germline CDR1 reads KGHDR; CDR2 reads SFDVKD. The CDR3 covers 13 residues. Trimming stripped 3 bases from V and 7 bases from J, with 11 bases between. The CDR3 is CATSDMEGSGYTF. The CDR3 region has the DNA TGTGCCACCAGTGATATGGAGGGCTCTGGCTACACCTTC.

The rearrangement links TRBV4-1 to TRBJ2-1, with D perhaps TRBD1 (6 bases). The V gene's germline CDR1 is MGHRA and CDR2 YSYEKL. Between the trimmed V and J ends, which lost 0 bases and 10 bases, there was a span of 13 bases. The CDR3 is 14 residues long. This chain's CDR3 is CASSQEQGYREQFF. DNA of the CDR3: TGCGCCAGCAGCCAAGAACAGGGCTACAGGGAGCAGTTCTTC.

The rearrangement joins TRBV6-5 to TRBJ1-2, with D tentatively TRBD1 (6 bases). In germline, CDR1 is MNHEY, CDR2 SVGAGI. The CDR3 has 13 residues. V shed 10 bases and J shed 1 base, with 13 bases lying between them. The CDR3 loop is CATDRTNNYGYTF. The CDR3 region has the DNA TGTGCCACCGACAGGACTAATAACTATGGCTACACCTTC.

V is TRBV5-4 and J is TRBJ2-2; D unresolved. V lost 0 bases to trimming and J lost 1 base, with 4 bases between them. The CDR3 loop spans 14 amino acids. Per germline, CDR1 SGHNT and CDR2 YYREEE (reference sequence). Written as DNA, the CDR3 is TGTGCCAGCAGCTTGGGACGGAACACCGGGGAGCTGTTTTTT. This codes for CASSLGRNTGELFF.

This clone occurred once. The DNA of the CDR3 is TGTGCCAGCAGCGTAGAGACCCAGGTGTTGTATGGGGAGCTGTTTTTT. It codes for CASSVETQVLYGELFF. The V call is TRBV9, the J call TRBJ2-2; D not certain. Germline CDR1 and CDR2: SGDLS and YYNGEE. Trimming took off 0 bases at V and 8 bases at J, with 17 bases between the two ends. CDR3 length: 16 residues.

The chain links TRBV28 to TRBJ2-7; no clear D gene. The CDR3 loop spans 12 amino acids. Germline V gene sequence: CDR1 MDHEN, CDR2 SYDVKM. Between the trimmed V and J ends, which lost 4 bases and 3 bases, there was a span of 7 bases. The CDR3 spells CASSSLFYEQYV. In DNA, the CDR3 is TGTGCCAGCAGTTCATTATTCTACGAGCAGTACGTC.

The rearrangement joins TRBV28 to TRBJ2-1; the D is unclear. Germline V gene lookup returns CDR1 MDHEN and CDR2 SYDVKM. The CDR3 totals 14 residues. Trimming left V 3 bases short and J 7 bases short, with 13 bases between. CDR3 region: CASSFRIGLNEQFF. In DNA form, the CDR3 reads TGTGCCAGCAGTTTCCGAATAGGGTTGAATGAGCAGTTCTTC.

This clone was recorded a few times. The rearrangement links TRBV28 to TRBJ1-5; D is unclear. Trimming left V 6 bases short and J 0 bases short, with 15 bases between. Germline CDR1 is MDHEN and CDR2 is SYDVKM. This CDR3 is built from 16 residues. The CDR3 bases are TGTGCCAGCAGCTTTCTCGGGAGTTATAGCAATCAGCCCCAGCATTTT. This codes for CASSFLGSYSNQPQHF.

The CDR3 sequence is CAINPGQHSSYEQYV. DNA of the CDR3: TGTGCCATCAATCCGGGACAGCATTCTTCCTACGAGCAGTACGTC. The rearrangement uses TRBV10-3 and TRBJ2-7; TRBD1 aligns across 7 bases. CDR1 is ENHRY and CDR2 is SYGVKD in the germline V gene. Trimming cost V 7 bases and J 1 base; bases outside gene matches: 10. This CDR3 has 15 residues.

V gene TRBV5-1 combines with J gene TRBJ2-2, with D unclear. V gave up 1 base and J gave up 2 bases, with 9 bases separating them. The CDR3 has 15 residues. Germline assignment: CDR1 SGHRS and CDR2 YFSETQ. CDR3 in DNA: TGCGCCAGCAGCTTGAACCCCCAAAACACCGGGGAGCTGTTTTTT. Amino acids: CASSLNPQNTGELFF. The full variable domain, with the rest looked up from reference TRBV5-1 and TRBJ2-2, is KAGVTQTPRYLIKTRGQQVTLSCSPISGHRSVSWYQQTPGQGLQFLFEYFSETQRNKGNFPGRFSGRQFSNSRSEMNVSTLELGDSALYLCASSLNPQNTGELFFGEGSRLTVL.

The J gene is TRBJ2-5, the V gene TRBV11-2; 7 positions match TRBD2. The CDR3 spans 15 residues. Germline loops: CDR1 SGHAT, CDR2 FQNNGV. The V gene end was trimmed by 0 bases and the J gene end by 5 bases; junction bases not matched to a gene: 6. The CDR3 DNA sequence: TGTGCCAGCAGCTTAGAAGTACACGGGGGGGAGACCCAGTACTTC. It translates to CASSLEVHGGETQYF. The full variable domain, completed using reference TRBV11-2 and TRBJ2-5, is EAGVAQSPRYKIIEKRQSVAFWCNPISGHATLYWYQQILGQGPKLLIQFQNNGVVDDSQLPKDRFSAERLKGVDSTLKIQPAKLEDSAVYLCASSLEVHGGETQYFGPGTRLLVL.

This clone is medium-sized (0.01 to 0.1%) within its sample. The gene calls are TRBV9 and TRBJ2-5, with TRBD1 matching over 9 bases. Losses at the gene ends were 4 bases for V and 4 bases for J; bases not matched to a gene: 11. Germline assignment: CDR1 SGDLS and CDR2 YYNGEE. CDR3 length: 16 residues. This chain's CDR3 is CASSPRTGVLGETQYF. CDR3 coding DNA: TGTGCCAGCAGCCCTCGGACAGGGGTGTTGGGAGAGACCCAGTACTTC.

The rearrangement uses TRBV27 and TRBJ2-7; the D is unclear. Deletions cut 8 bases from V and 2 bases from J, with 7 bases between. CDR1 is MNHEY and CDR2 is SMNVEV in the germline V gene (reference sequence). The CDR3 spans 11 residues. The CDR3 DNA reads TGTGCCAGCGGGTACACCTACGAGCAGTACTTC. The encoded protein is CASGYTYEQYF.

The J gene is TRBJ1-2, the V gene TRBV7-2; D is possibly TRBD1 (5 bases). The ends were cut back, 1 base at V and 4 bases at J, with 10 bases in the middle. The CDR3 runs to 14 residues. CDR1 is SGHTA and CDR2 is FQGNSA in the germline V gene. The CDR3 loop is CASSLGGRVYGYTF. The CDR3 nucleotides read TGTGCCAGCAGCTTAGGCGGCAGGGTCTATGGCTACACCTTC.

The chain has TRBV6-5 and TRBJ1-4; D perhaps matches TRBD1 (5 bases). This CDR3 contains 15 residues. From germline, CDR1 is MNHEY and CDR2 SVGAGI. With 0 bases removed from V and 8 bases from J, the gap between germline ends came to 13 bases. Here the CDR3 reads CASSYSGPSGEKLFF. The CDR3 DNA sequence: TGTGCCAGCAGTTACTCGGGACCATCGGGGGAAAAACTGTTTTTT.

V gene TRBV23-1 combines with J gene TRBJ2-7, with unresolved D. TRBV23-1 is an ORF, and what it does is uncertain. The CDR3 contains 12 residues. The CDR3 here is CASSQSARFGCV. The CDR3 nucleotides read TGCGCCAGCAGTCAATCCGCCCGATTTGGGTGCGTC.

The chain links TRBV28 to TRBJ1-1, with 7 positions matching TRBD1. The J segment lost 1 base and the V segment lost 10 bases, leaving 12 bases of the junction unmatched. The germline CDR1 and CDR2 sequences are MDHEN and SYDVKM. CDR3 length: 15 residues. CDR3 sequence reads: CATRQGSLSNTEAFF. CDR3 sequence (DNA): TGTGCCACCAGACAGGGATCATTATCGAACACTGAAGCTTTCTTT.

V gene TRBV7-9 combines with J gene TRBJ2-6; D might be TRBD2 (6 bases). The CDR3 extends over 14 amino acids. V dropped 5 bases and J dropped 3 bases, with 8 bases sitting between them. Germline assignment: CDR1 SEHNR and CDR2 FQNEAQ (reference sequence). CDR3 in amino acids: CASSRSGGANVLTF. The DNA for the CDR3 is TGTGCCAGCAGCCGTAGCGGTGGGGCCAACGTCCTGACTTTC.

V usage is TRBV19 and J usage is TRBJ2-1; D uncertain. Germline V gives CDR1 LNHDA, CDR2 SQIVND (reference sequence). The CDR3 runs 14 residues. Trimming cost V 5 bases and J 5 bases, with 13 bases left between them. The CDR3 DNA follows: TGTGCCAGTAGTCCTAGTACATCACACAATGAGCAGTTCTTC. The encoded protein is CASSPSTSHNEQFF.

This clone was observed a single time. The J gene is TRBJ1-1, the V gene TRBV2; D is uncertain. Trimming removed 4 bases from V and 0 bases from J, with 6 bases in between. CDR3 length: 13 residues. Germline lookup yields CDR1 SNHLY and CDR2 FYNNEI. DNA of the CDR3: TGTGCCAGCAGTGTAAAGATGAACACTGAAGCTTTCTTT. Translation: CASSVKMNTEAFF.

This clone was picked up one time. This sequence joins TRBV11-3 and TRBJ2-1; D is ambiguous. Germline assignment: CDR1 SGHNT and CDR2 YENEEA. Trimming stripped 5 bases from V and 5 bases from J, with 16 bases between. This CDR3 is 15 amino acids long. As DNA, the CDR3 is TGTGCCAGCAGCCCCAATTGGGCGGAAGACAATGAGCAGTTCTTC. It codes for CASSPNWAEDNEQFF.

The chain employs TRBV6-2 or TRBV6-3 and TRBJ2-1; maybe TRBD2 (6 bases). V was clipped by 2 bases and J by 3 bases, with 11 bases between them. The CDR3 runs to 15 residues. CDR1 MNHEY and CDR2 SVGEGT come from the germline V gene. The DNA for the CDR3 is TGTGCCAGCAGTTACGTTCCAGCGGGCTACAATGAGCAGTTCTTC. Residues: CASSYVPAGYNEQFF.

The chain recombines TRBV28 with TRBJ2-7; 7 bases are shared with TRBD2. Per the germline V gene, CDR1 is MDHEN and CDR2 is SYDVKM. Germline trimming cut 5 bases from V and 4 bases from J; bases unmatched to any gene: 11. The CDR3 totals 15 residues. CDR3 nucleotide sequence: TGTGCCAGCAGTGGGGGGGGAGCTAAGATTTACGAGCAGTACTTC. Translation gives CASSGGGAKIYEQYF.